This T cell receptor beta chain was found in a study of blood T cell repertoires in COVID-19. The CDR3 has 15 amino acids. The V segment lost 0 bases and the J segment 1 base; nucleotides outside the gene matches: 4. Germline loops: CDR1 SGHKS, CDR2 YYEKEE (reference sequence). As handled by the study authors: Amplified reference gene primers provided the basis for estimating nucleated cell counts. This table comes from immunoSEQ multiplex PCR, and its TCRdb copy is limited to in-frame clones, with some not included. The DNA was the basis for D and trimming; V, J and clone size are from that table. The table includes some 140,000 clones, approximately 79% detected once.

What was sequenced was PBMCs or T cells enriched from blood (not recorded which). This rearrangement joins TRBV5-5 to TRBJ2-7, with 7 bases matching TRBD1. The source is a man between 35 and 55 years old with acute COVID-19. The CDR3, as DNA: TGTGCCAGCAGCTTGGAGGGGACAGTGTCCTACGAGCAGTACTTC. It translates to CASSLEGTVSYEQYF.